This TCR beta chain was observed in a study of high-grade serous ovarian cancer treatment subgroups. On the study more broadly: Samples averaged 14,192 reads and roughly 7,700 unique TCR beta rearrangements.

The study's findings and limits: These tumor repertoires lack spatial information from bulk sequencing. Clonal relatedness tracked neoantigen level, and by trend copy number and mutation load.

The tumor samples were collected prior to definitive surgery or chemotherapy. The V gene's germline CDR1 is MNHEY and CDR2 SMNVEV (reference sequence). Between the trimmed V and J ends, which lost 6 bases and 3 bases, there was a span of 8 bases. The CDR3 is 12 amino acids. As concerns this clone: Its antigen is unknown.

TCRdb keeps only in-frame clones here, not all; method: immunoSEQ multiplex PCR. This repertoire shows about 600 clones, around 80% found once; its top ten account for roughly 10%. Sequenced material: tumor tissue. The sequence was collected from a human donor with high-grade serous ovarian cancer. The chain uses TRBV27 and TRBJ1-1; a weak D match, TRBD1 (6 bases). For the CDR3, the DNA is TGTGCCAGCAGAAGGGGGTACACTGAAGCTTTCTTT. It specifies CASRRGYTEAFF.